The clone carrying this T cell receptor beta chain was observed many times. Its target is unknown. Patients having uncontrolled infection, another autoimmune disease, pregnancy or lactation were not included. Any symptoms of ophthalmopathy came after the first hyperthyroidism diagnosis, from which the blood sample dates. This entry is derived from a study of T cells in Graves' hyperthyroidism and ophthalmopathy. RNA transcripts yielded amplified TCR beta CDR3 regions. The study used the HTBI primer set for a first-round RT-PCR of the TCR CDR3. TCRdb processed the multiplex PCR reads anew with MiXCR; each CDR3 protein has one entry. The data hold a few hundred thousand distinct CDR3 sequences, with roughly 15% observed a single time. Study-wide points: Expanded thyroid clonotypes (above 0.001) were mostly also found in blood.

Germline CDR1 SGHRS, CDR2 YFSETQ. The J segment lost 7 bases and the V segment lost 4 bases, leaving 6 bases of the junction unmatched. The CDR3 consists of 15 residues. The chain employs TRBV5-1 and TRBJ2-2, with 11 nucleotides matching TRBD2. Sequenced sample: blood. This TCR was recovered from a woman aged 40 to 50 with Graves' hyperthyroidism that later progressed to Graves' ophthalmopathy. This CDR3 is CASSSLAGGGGELFF. The CDR3 DNA reads TGCGCCAGCAGCAGCCTAGCGGGAGGCGGCGGGGAGCTGTTTTTT.